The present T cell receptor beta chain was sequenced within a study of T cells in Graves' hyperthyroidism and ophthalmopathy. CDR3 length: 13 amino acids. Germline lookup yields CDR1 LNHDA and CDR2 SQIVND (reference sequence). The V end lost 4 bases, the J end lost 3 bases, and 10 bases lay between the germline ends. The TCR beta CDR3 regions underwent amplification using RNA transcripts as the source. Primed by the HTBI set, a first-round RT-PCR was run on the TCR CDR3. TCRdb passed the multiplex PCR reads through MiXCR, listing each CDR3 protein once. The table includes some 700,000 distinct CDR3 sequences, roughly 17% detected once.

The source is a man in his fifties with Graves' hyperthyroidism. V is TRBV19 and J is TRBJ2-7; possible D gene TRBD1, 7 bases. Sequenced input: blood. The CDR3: CASSSQGGYEQYF. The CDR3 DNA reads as TGTGCCAGTAGTAGCCAGGGGGGCTACGAGCAGTACTTC.